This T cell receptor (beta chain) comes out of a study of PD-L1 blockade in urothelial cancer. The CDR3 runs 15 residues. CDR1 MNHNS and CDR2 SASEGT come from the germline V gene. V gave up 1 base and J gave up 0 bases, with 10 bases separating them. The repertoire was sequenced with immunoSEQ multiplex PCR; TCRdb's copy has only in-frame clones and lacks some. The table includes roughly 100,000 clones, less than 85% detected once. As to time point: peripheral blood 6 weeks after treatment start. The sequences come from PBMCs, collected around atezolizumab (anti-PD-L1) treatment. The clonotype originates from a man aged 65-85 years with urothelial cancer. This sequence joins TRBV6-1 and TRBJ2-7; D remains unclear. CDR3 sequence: CASSEVKTTSYEQYF. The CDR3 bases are TGTGCCAGCAGTGAAGTAAAGACAACCTCCTACGAGCAGTACTTC.